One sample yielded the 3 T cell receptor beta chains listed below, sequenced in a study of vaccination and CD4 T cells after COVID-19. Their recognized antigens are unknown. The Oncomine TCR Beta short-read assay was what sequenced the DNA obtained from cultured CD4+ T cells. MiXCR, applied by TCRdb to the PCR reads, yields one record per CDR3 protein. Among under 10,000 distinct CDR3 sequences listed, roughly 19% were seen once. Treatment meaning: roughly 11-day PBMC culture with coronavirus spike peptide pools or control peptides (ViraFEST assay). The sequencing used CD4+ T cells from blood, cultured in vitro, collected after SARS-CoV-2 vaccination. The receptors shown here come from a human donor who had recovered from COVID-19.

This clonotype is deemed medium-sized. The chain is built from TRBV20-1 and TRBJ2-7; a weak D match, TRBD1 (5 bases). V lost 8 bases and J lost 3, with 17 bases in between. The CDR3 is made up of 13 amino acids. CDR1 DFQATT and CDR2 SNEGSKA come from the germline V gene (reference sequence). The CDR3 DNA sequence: TGCAGTTCCAAAGGACACGTTAACTACGAGCAGTACTTC. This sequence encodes CSSKGHVNYEQYF.

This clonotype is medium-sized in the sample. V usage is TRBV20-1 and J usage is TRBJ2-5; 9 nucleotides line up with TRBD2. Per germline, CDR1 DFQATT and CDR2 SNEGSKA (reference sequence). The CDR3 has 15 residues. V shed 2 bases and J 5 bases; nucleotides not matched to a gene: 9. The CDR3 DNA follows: TGCAGTGCTAGACAGGCAGGGACTAGCCCGGAGACCCAGTACTTC. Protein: CSARQAGTSPETQYF.

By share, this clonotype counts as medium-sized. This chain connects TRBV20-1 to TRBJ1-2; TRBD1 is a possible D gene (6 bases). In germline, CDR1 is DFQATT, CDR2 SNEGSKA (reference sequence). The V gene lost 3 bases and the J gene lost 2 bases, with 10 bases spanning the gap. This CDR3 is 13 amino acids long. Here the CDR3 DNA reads TGCAGTGCTAGTGGGGGACAAAACTATGGCTACACCTTC. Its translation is CSASGGQNYGYTF.